The rows below give T cell receptor beta chains drawn from one sample of a study of blood T cell repertoires in COVID-19. Here immunoSEQ multiplex PCR was the method, and the copy in TCRdb shows in-frame clones only, minus some. The data hold 37,000 or so clones, with roughly 80% observed a single time. Sequencing used peripheral blood. These receptors all come from a human donor in a cohort sampled during active COVID-19. Both conserved end residues are part of each CDR3. Each record gives: CDR3 protein, CDR3 DNA, V gene, D gene, clone size, J gene. A D gene is named only where the DNA matches it firmly. Clone size is stated in some rows and not others, as once, few, many or a class when expanded.

CASSYSSRGAPYEQYF | TGTGCCAGCAGTTACTCTTCGCGCGGGGCGCCCTACGAGCAGTACTTC | TRBV6-5 | - | - | TRBJ2-7
CASSGAGAKNIQYF | TGTGCCAGCAGTGGGGCGGGAGCCAAAAACATTCAGTACTTC | TRBV25-1 | - | - | TRBJ2-4
CASSNDRGYTF | TGCGCCAGCAGCAACGACAGGGGCTACACCTTC | TRBV5-1 | - | - | TRBJ1-2
CASSPDLRRSYEQYF | TGTGCCAGCAGTCCGGACCTCAGGAGGTCCTACGAGCAGTACTTC | TRBV6-5 | - | - | TRBJ2-7
CASSHPGLDSGTQYF | TGTGCCAGCAGCCACCCGGGACTAGACTCGGGGACCCAGTACTTC | TRBV3-1/TRBV3-2 | TRBD2 | - | TRBJ2-5
CASRSRTASSTDTQYF | TGTGCCAGTAGAAGTCGGACAGCCTCTAGCACAGATACGCAGTATTTT | TRBV19 | - | - | TRBJ2-3
CASSWDRGSGNTIYF | TGTGCCAGCTCCTGGGACAGGGGTTCCGGAAACACCATATATTTT | TRBV18 | TRBD1 | once | TRBJ1-3
CASSGGSGRGNEKLFF | TGTGCCAGCAGTGGGGGCTCAGGGCGGGGTAATGAAAAACTGTTTTTT | TRBV2 | - | once | TRBJ1-4
CASSRQGWNTEAFF | TGTGCCAGCAGTCGACAGGGCTGGAACACTGAAGCTTTCTTT | TRBV6-6 | TRBD1 | - | TRBJ1-1
CASSVRTGTVEQYF | TGTGCCAGCAGCGTAAGGACAGGGACCGTCGAGCAGTACTTC | TRBV9 | TRBD1 | - | TRBJ2-7
CASSWALTGTNTEAFF | TGTGCCAGCAGCTGGGCCCTAACAGGGACGAACACTGAAGCTTTCTTT | TRBV5-6 | - | - | TRBJ1-1
CASSRGEFF | TGTGCCAGCAGTCGGGGGGAGTTCTTC | TRBV12-3/TRBV12-4 | TRBD2 | once | TRBJ2-1
CAISESGRDRGSYEQYF | TGTGCCATCAGTGAGTCGGGGCGGGACCGCGGTTCCTACGAGCAGTACTTC | TRBV10-3 | - | few | TRBJ2-7
CASSVGGGQIQETQYF | TGTGCCAGCAGCGTAGGAGGAGGACAGATCCAAGAGACCCAGTACTTC | TRBV9 | - | - | TRBJ2-5
CASSLAQGVNEKLFF | TGTGCCAGCAGCTTAGCGCAGGGGGTTAATGAAAAACTGTTTTTT | TRBV7-9 | TRBD1 | - | TRBJ1-4
CASSLDQAVQPQHF | TGTGCCAGCAGCTTAGATCAGGCAGTCCAGCCCCAGCATTTT | TRBV11-2 | - | few | TRBJ1-5
CASSLAGSGGGETQYF | TGTGCCAGCAGCTTAGCGGGTAGCGGGGGAGGAGAGACCCAGTACTTC | TRBV7-2 | TRBD2 | - | TRBJ2-5
CASSDPARGRTRTRCGGYEQYF | TGTGCCAGCAGTGACCCGGCCCGGGGTAGGACTAGAACAAGGTGCGGTGGCTACGAGCAGTACTTC | TRBV6-4 | TRBD2 | - | TRBJ2-7
CASSASGVYEQYF | TGTGCCAGCAGCGCCAGCGGGGTCTACGAGCAGTACTTC | TRBV7-2 | TRBD2 | - | TRBJ2-7
CASSDRSGYGYTF | TGTGCCAGCAGTGATCGCAGTGGTTATGGCTACACCTTC | TRBV6-1 | - | - | TRBJ1-2
CASSPGETQYF | TGTGCCAGCAGTCCAGGAGAGACCCAGTACTTC | TRBV6-6 | - | - | TRBJ2-5
CASRKTDSPTGELFF | TGTGCCAGCAGGAAGACGGACTCACCCACCGGGGAGCTGTTTTTT | TRBV2 | - | - | TRBJ2-2
CASSLGLNNYGYTF | TGTGCCAGCAGCTTAGGACTGAATAACTATGGCTACACCTTC | TRBV7-8 | - | - | TRBJ1-2
CASSPPRGGTGANVLTF | TGTGCCAGCAGTCCCCCCCGAGGGGGCACTGGGGCCAACGTCCTGACTTTC | TRBV28 | TRBD1 | - | TRBJ2-6
CAISRRGTYEQYF | TGTGCCATCAGTCGGAGGGGAACCTACGAGCAGTACTTC | TRBV10-3 | - | - | TRBJ2-7
CASSESIRSYNEQFF | TGCGCCAGCAGTGAGTCGATCCGGTCCTACAATGAGCAGTTCTTC | TRBV10-2 | - | - | TRBJ2-1
CSVAGTTRPITLAEAFF | TGCAGCGTAGCCGGGACTACCCGACCAATTACGCTCGCTGAAGCTTTCTTT | TRBV29-1 | - | - | TRBJ1-1
CASSIGGGTSNQPQHF | TGTGCCAGTAGTATAGGGGGAGGGACCAGCAATCAGCCCCAGCATTTT | TRBV19 | - | once | TRBJ1-5
CASSRTGYGPQHF | TGTGCCAGCAGTAGGACGGGGTACGGGCCCCAGCATTTT | TRBV27 | - | - | TRBJ1-5
CASSLLWGANQPQHF | TGTGCCAGCAGCTTATTATGGGGCGCCAATCAGCCCCAGCATTTT | TRBV7-2 | - | - | TRBJ1-5
CASSVGGFTPLHF | TGTGCCAGCAGTGTTGGAGGGTTTACACCCCTCCACTTT | TRBV6-4 | - | few | TRBJ1-6
CASRDSVAYGYTF | TGTGCCAGCAGGGACAGTGTAGCCTATGGCTACACCTTC | TRBV6-5 | - | - | TRBJ1-2
CASSYWTGGNTEAFF | TGTGCCAGTAGTTACTGGACAGGGGGGAACACTGAAGCTTTCTTT | TRBV19 | TRBD1 | - | TRBJ1-1
CASSDGSFGNQPQHF | TGTGCCAGCAGTGATGGCTCATTCGGCAATCAGCCCCAGCATTTT | TRBV6-1 | - | - | TRBJ1-5
CASSHPGSYEKLFF | TGTGCCAGTAGCCATCCCGGTTCTTATGAAAAACTGTTTTTT | TRBV19 | - | - | TRBJ1-4
CASSYSSVYSEKLFF | TGTGCCAGCAGTTACTCGAGCGTTTATTCAGAAAAACTGTTTTTT | TRBV6-5 | - | once | TRBJ1-4
CASSLPDRVNSPLHF | TGTGCCAGCAGTTTGCCTGACAGGGTTAATTCACCCCTCCACTTT | TRBV28 | TRBD1 | - | TRBJ1-6
CASRGEDTQYF | TGTGCCAGCAGAGGGGAAGATACGCAGTATTTT | TRBV5-5 | - | - | TRBJ2-3
CASSGTIPEQYF | TGTGCCAGCAGTGGGACTATACCCGAGCAGTACTTC | TRBV28 | TRBD2 | - | TRBJ2-7
CASSYSINQPQHF | TGTGCCAGCAGTTACTCCATTAATCAGCCCCAGCATTTT | TRBV6-2/TRBV6-3 | - | - | TRBJ1-5
CAWSVEETQYF | TGTGCCTGGAGTGTCGAAGAGACCCAGTACTTC | TRBV30 | - | - | TRBJ2-5
CASSPRTGGGSGELFF | TGTGCCAGCAGCCCACGGACAGGGGGCGGTAGCGGGGAGCTGTTTTTT | TRBV7-8 | TRBD1 | - | TRBJ2-2
CASSQELARETQYF | TGCGCCAGCAGCCAAGAGCTCGCGCGGGAGACCCAGTACTTC | TRBV4-1 | - | - | TRBJ2-5
CASWPRQGAATEAFF | TGTGCTAGTTGGCCCAGACAGGGGGCGGCAACTGAAGCTTTCTTT | TRBV11-2 | TRBD1 | - | TRBJ1-1
CASSPVDRGELNTEAFF | TGCGCCAGCAGCCCCGTGGACAGGGGAGAATTGAACACTGAAGCTTTCTTT | TRBV5-1 | TRBD1 | once | TRBJ1-1
CASSTGLAGGTSEQFF | TGTGCCAGCAGTACGGGACTAGCGGGGGGGACGAGTGAGCAGTTCTTC | TRBV6-2/TRBV6-3 | TRBD2 | - | TRBJ2-1
CASSSGSIATNEKLFF | TGTGCCAGCAGCTCGGGATCGATTGCAACTAATGAAAAACTGTTTTTT | TRBV9 | - | - | TRBJ1-4
CASSPRGSTDTQYF | TGTGCCAGCAGTCCCCGAGGGAGCACAGATACGCAGTATTTT | TRBV6-5 | - | - | TRBJ2-3
CASSIRDRGGEAFF | TGTGCCAGCAGCATCCGGGACAGGGGTGGGGAAGCTTTCTTT | TRBV7-9 | TRBD1 | few | TRBJ1-1
CASRIKDSGGELFF | TGCGCCAGCAGAATTAAGGACTCAGGCGGGGAGCTGTTTTTT | TRBV5-1 | - | few | TRBJ2-2
CASSPGGRETQYF | TGTGCCAGCAGTCCCGGGGGGCGAGAGACCCAGTACTTC | TRBV27 | - | - | TRBJ2-5